This is a list of T cell receptor beta chains from one sample in a study of cytomegalovirus exposure and HLA in healthy donors. Clones were read by immunoSEQ multiplex PCR, and TCRdb kept only the in-frame ones, dropping some. This table has about 200,000 clones, around 80% appearing once. What was sequenced was PBMCs. These receptors were collected from a woman aged 18-29 years in good health and CMV-seronegative. Each CDR3 is given with its conserved first and last residue. Each record gives: J gene, V gene, clone size, CDR3 protein. Clone size, where shown, is once, few, many, or a class for clones that have expanded.

TRBJ1-4	TRBV19	NA	CASSAGQGYGSEKLFF
TRBJ2-2	TRBV5-6	once	CASSLFDRDSTGELFF
TRBJ2-1	TRBV6-5	NA	CASRTEYNEQFF
TRBJ1-1	TRBV14	NA	CASSLVPGSEAFF
TRBJ2-7	TRBV5-4	NA	CASSSSENSYEQYF
TRBJ1-5	TRBV6-6	NA	CASSYWQDSNQPQHF
TRBJ1-2	TRBV4-3	NA	CASSQDLQDIHYGYTF
TRBJ2-1	TRBV28	NA	CASTWSTSYNEQFF
TRBJ2-3	TRBV4-3	few	CASSQETHGADTQYF
TRBJ2-1	TRBV27	NA	CASRPGASSYNEQFF
TRBJ1-5	TRBV19	NA	CATSQGDRFNQPQHF
TRBJ2-1	TRBV28	NA	CASSWDSERFF
TRBJ2-1	TRBV9	NA	CASSGNLAGGRSLEQFF
TRBJ2-7	TRBV11-2	NA	CASSTSESSYEQYF
TRBJ1-1	TRBV29-1	NA	CTSGGENTEAFF
TRBJ2-5	TRBV7-2	NA	CASSLVRGRQETQYF
TRBJ1-2	TRBV4-3	NA	CASSQDFGGAVTF
TRBJ2-2	TRBV9	NA	CASSVGVANTGELFF
TRBJ2-2	TRBV4-3	NA	CASSQDPPGQGTTGELFF
TRBJ2-3	TRBV2	NA	CASRTDTDTQYF